The clone carrying this TCR beta chain occurred many times. Its antigen is unidentified. This entry is derived from a study of molecular identifiers for immune sequencing clone quantification. In preparing bulk TCR libraries, previously described methods and listed TCR primers were used. TCRdb re-called the PCR reads with MiXCR, one entry per CDR3 protein. In the table there are roughly 320,000 distinct CDR3 sequences, 24% of which are singletons. The study's findings and limits: Clones that had above 20 RNA copies took up over 98% of effector molecules but under 1% in naive cells.

The germline gives CDR1 SQVTM, CDR2 ANQGSEA. This CDR3 comprises 15 residues. V lost 0 bases and J lost 4, with 15 bases in between. This chain links TRBV29-1 with TRBJ2-5, with D tentatively TRBD1 (5 bases). The sequence came from a human donor in good health. Some libraries in this study had Jurkat cell RNA spiked in. The sequenced sample consisted of naive CD8+ T cells from blood, with Jurkat cell RNA spiked in. As to subset: FACS-sorted CD8+CD4-CCR7+CD45RA+ naive T cells. The CDR3 region has the DNA TGCAGCGTTGAAGATTTCGTCTCAGGGCGAGAGACCCAGTACTTC. Residues: CSVEDFVSGRETQYF.